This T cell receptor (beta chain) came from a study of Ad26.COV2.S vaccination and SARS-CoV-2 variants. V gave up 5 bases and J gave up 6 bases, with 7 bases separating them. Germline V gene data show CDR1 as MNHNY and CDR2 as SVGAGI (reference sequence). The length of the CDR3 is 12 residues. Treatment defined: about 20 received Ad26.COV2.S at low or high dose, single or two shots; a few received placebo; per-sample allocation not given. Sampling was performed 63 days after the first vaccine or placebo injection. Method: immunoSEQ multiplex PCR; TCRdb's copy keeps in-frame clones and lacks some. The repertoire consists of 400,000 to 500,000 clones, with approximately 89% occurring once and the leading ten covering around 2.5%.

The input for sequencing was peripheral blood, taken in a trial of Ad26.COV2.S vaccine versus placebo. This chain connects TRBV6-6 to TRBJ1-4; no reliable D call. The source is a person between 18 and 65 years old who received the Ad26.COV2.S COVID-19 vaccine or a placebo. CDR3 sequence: CASSHRDEKLFF. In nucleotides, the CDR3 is TGTGCCAGCAGTCACCGGGATGAAAAACTGTTTTTT.